This T cell receptor beta chain stems from a study of blood T cell repertoires in COVID-19. The wider study: Sample material is recorded as cDNA or gDNA derived from T cells, B-cell-depleted T cells, or PBMCs.

CDR1 and CDR2 from the germline V gene are MNHEY and SMNVEV (reference sequence). The V end lost 10 bases, the J end lost 4 bases, and 16 bases lay between the germline ends. The CDR3 runs to 13 residues. Clones were sequenced by immunoSEQ multiplex PCR, and TCRdb holds only the in-frame ones, with some missing. The sample yields approximately 260,000 clones, less than 90% seen once. The sequencing input was peripheral blood. This chain connects TRBV27 to TRBJ1-1; D gene ambiguous. The receptor comes from a man aged 60-69 years who had recovered from COVID-19. The CDR3, as DNA: TGTGCCACCTCTTTCGGAGAAGGCACTGAAGCTTTCTTT. It codes for CATSFGEGTEAFF.